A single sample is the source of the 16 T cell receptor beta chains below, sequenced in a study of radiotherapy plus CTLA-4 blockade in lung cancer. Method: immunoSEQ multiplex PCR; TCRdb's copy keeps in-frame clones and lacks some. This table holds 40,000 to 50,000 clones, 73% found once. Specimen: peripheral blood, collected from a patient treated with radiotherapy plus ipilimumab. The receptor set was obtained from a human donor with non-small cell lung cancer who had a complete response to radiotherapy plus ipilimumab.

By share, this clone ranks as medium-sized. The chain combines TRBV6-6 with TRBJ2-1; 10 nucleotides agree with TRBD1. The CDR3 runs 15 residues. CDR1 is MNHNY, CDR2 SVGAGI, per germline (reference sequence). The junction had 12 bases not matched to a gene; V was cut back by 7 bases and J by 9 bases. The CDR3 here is CASIPPGQGFGEQFF. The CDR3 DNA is TGTGCCAGCATTCCGCCGGGACAGGGGTTCGGTGAGCAGTTCTTC.

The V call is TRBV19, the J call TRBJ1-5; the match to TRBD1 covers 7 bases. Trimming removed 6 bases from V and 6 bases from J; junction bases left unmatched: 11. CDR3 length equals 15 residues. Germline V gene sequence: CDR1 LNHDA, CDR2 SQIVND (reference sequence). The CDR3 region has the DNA TGTGCCAGTAGAGGGAGACAGGGAGAAACTCAGCCCCAGCATTTT. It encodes CASRGRQGETQPQHF.

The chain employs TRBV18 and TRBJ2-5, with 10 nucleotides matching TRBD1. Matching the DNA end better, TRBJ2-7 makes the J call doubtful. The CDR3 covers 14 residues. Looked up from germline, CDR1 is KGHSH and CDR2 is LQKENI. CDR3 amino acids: CASSPGTGAYEQYF. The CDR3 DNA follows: TGTGCCAGCTCACCAGGGACAGGGGCCTACGAGCAGTACTTC.

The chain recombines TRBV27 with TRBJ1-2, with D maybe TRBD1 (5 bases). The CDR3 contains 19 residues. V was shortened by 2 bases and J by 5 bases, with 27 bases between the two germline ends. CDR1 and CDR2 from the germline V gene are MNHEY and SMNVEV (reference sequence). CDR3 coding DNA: TGTGCCAGCAGTTTACGGGGCGGGGCAGGACTAAGCCATACGTATGGCTACACCTTC. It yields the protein CASSLRGGAGLSHTYGYTF.

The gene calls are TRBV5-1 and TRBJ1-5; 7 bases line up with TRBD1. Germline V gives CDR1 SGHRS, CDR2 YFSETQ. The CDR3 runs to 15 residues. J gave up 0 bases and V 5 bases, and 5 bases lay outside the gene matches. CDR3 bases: TGCGCCAGCAGAGTAACAGGGGATAGCAATCAGCCCCAGCATTTT. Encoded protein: CASRVTGDSNQPQHF. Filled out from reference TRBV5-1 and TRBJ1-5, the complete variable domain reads KAGVTQTPRYLIKTRGQQVTLSCSPISGHRSVSWYQQTPGQGLQFLFEYFSETQRNKGNFPGRFSGRQFSNSRSEMNVSTLELGDSALYLCASRVTGDSNQPQHFGDGTRLSIL.

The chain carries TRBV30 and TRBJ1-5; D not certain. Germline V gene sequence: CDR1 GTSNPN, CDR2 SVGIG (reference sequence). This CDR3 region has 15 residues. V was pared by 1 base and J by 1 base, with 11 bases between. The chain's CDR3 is CAWSGGGWSNQPQHF. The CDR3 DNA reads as TGTGCCTGGAGTGGGGGAGGTTGGAGCAATCAGCCCCAGCATTTT.

The DNA for the CDR3 is TGTGCCAGCAGCGTAGGGCTAGCGGGAGAGGATGAGCAGTTCTTC. Its translation: CASSVGLAGEDEQFF. The V call is TRBV9, the J call TRBJ2-1; 10 bases agree with TRBD2. Germline trimming cut 0 bases from V and 8 bases from J; bases unmatched to any gene: 5. CDR1 SGDLS and CDR2 YYNGEE come from the germline V gene. This CDR3 comprises 15 residues.

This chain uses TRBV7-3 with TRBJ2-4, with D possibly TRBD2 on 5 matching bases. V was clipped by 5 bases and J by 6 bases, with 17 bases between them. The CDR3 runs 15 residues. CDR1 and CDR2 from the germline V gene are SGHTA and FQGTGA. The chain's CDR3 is CASSLGEGGGNIQYF. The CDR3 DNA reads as TGTGCCAGCAGCCTAGGAGAGGGTGGTGGAAACATTCAGTACTTC.

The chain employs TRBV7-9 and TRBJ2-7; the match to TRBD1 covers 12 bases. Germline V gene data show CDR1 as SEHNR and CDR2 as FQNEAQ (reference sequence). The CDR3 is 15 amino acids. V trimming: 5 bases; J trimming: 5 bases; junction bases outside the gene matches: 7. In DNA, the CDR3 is TGTGCCAGCAGCACCGGGACAGGGGGCTCGCACGAGCAGTACTTC. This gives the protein CASSTGTGGSHEQYF. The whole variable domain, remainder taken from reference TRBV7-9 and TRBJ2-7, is DTGVSQNPRHKITKRGQNVTFRCDPISEHNRLYWYRQTLGQGPEFLTYFQNEAQLEKSRLLSDRFSAERPKGSFSTLEIQRTEQGDSAMYLCASSTGTGGSHEQYFGPGTRLTVT.

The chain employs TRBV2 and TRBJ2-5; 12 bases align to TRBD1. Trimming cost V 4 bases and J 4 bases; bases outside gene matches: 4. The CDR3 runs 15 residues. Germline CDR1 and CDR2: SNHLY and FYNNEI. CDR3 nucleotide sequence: TGTGCCAGCAGTGGGGACAGGGGGCTGGGAGAGACCCAGTACTTC. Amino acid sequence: CASSGDRGLGETQYF.

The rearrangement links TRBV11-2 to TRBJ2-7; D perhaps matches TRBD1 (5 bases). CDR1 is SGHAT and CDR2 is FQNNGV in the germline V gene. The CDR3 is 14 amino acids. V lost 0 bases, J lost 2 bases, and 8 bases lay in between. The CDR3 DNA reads TGTGCCAGCAGCTTAGACAGGGTTACCTACGAGCAGTACTTC. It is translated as CASSLDRVTYEQYF.

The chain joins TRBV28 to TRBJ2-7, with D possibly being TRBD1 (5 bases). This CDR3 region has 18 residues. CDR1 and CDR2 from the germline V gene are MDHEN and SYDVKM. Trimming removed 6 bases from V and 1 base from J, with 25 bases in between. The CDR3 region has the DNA TGTGCCAGCAGCCCCCTTGGACACTTCTCAGGGCCTTCCTACGAGCAGTACTTC. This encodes CASSPLGHFSGPSYEQYF. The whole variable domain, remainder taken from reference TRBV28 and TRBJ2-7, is DVKVTQSSRYLVKRTGEKVFLECVQDMDHENMFWYRQDPGLGLRLIYFSYDVKMKEKGDIPEGYSVSREKKERFSLILESASTNQTSMYLCASSPLGHFSGPSYEQYFGPGTRLTVT.

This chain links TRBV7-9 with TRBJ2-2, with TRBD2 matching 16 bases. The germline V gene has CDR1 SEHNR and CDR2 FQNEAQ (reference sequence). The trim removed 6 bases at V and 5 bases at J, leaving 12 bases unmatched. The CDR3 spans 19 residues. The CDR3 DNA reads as TGTGCCAGCAGTAGAACGACGGGACTAGCGGGAGGGCAAACCGGGGAGCTGTTTTTT. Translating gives CASSRTTGLAGGQTGELFF.

CDR3 sequence reads: CASSLFSGRPPETQYF. Written as DNA, the CDR3 is TGTGCCAGCAGTTTATTTAGCGGGAGACCCCCAGAGACCCAGTACTTC. J is TRBJ2-5 and V is TRBV27; 9 nucleotides match TRBD2. This CDR3 spans 16 amino acids. J was trimmed by 4 bases and V by 1 base; bases with no gene match: 7. The V gene's germline CDR1 is MNHEY and CDR2 SMNVEV (reference sequence).

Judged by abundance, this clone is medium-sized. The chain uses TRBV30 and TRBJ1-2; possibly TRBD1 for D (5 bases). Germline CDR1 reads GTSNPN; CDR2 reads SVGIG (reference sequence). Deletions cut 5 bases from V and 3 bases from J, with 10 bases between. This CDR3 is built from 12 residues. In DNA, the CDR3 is TGTGCCTGGGGAGACAGCCACTATGGCTACACCTTC. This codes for CAWGDSHYGYTF. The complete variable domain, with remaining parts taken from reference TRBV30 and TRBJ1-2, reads SQTIHQWPATLVQPVGSPLSLECTVEGTSNPNLYWYRQAAGRGLQLLFYSVGIGQISSEVPQNLSASRPQDRQFILSSKKLLLSDSGFYLCAWGDSHYGYTFGSGTRLTVV.

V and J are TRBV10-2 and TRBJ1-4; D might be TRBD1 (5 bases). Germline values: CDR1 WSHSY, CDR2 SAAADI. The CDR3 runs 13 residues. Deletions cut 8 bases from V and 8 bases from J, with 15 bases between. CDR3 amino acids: CASAGGVQEKLFF. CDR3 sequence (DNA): TGCGCCAGCGCGGGGGGGGTCCAGGAAAAACTGTTTTTT.